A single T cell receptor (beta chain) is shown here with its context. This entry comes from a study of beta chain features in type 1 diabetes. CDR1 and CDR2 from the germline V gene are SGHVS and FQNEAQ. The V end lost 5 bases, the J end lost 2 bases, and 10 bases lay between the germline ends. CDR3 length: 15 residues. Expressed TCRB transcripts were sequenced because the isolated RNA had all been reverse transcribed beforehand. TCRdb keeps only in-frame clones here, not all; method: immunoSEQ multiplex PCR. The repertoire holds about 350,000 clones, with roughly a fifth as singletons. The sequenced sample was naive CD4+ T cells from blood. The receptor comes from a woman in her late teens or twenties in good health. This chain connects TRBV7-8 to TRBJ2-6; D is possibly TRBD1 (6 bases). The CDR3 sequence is CASSPPGAGANVLTF. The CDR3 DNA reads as TGTGCCAGCAGCCCTCCAGGGGCTGGGGCCAACGTCCTGACTTTC.